This is a list of T cell receptor beta chains from one sample in a study of blood T cells in healthy people across ages. TCRdb reprocessed the 5' RACE reads via MiXCR and lists one record per CDR3 protein. Here the sample spans about 800,000 distinct CDR3 sequences, 25% being singletons. These data also featured in a second study, about T cells of mothers and their children.

The sequencing sample was made of blood. The receptors come from a boy aged 5 to 17 in good health. Both conserved end residues are part of each CDR3. A D gene is named only where the DNA matches it firmly. A row's size may be missing; if present it is once, few, many or a size class.

d_call clone_size j_call v_call cdr3_aa cdr3_nt
- - TRBJ1-2 TRBV24-1 CATEDRFDGYTF TGTGCCACCGAAGACAGATTCGATGGCTACACCTTC
- few TRBJ1-6 TRBV15 CATSSENSPLHF TGTGCCACCAGCAGTGAGAATTCACCCCTCCACTTT
- - TRBJ2-1 TRBV7-2 CASSLETYSYNEQFF TGTGCCAGCAGCTTAGAAACGTATTCCTACAATGAGCAGTTCTTC
TRBD1 few TRBJ1-2 TRBV20-1 CSADSTDRGRGYTF TGCAGTGCCGACTCCACGGACAGGGGGCGCGGCTACACCTTC
- - TRBJ1-1 TRBV7-8 CASRSLDRLNTEAFF TGTGCCAGCAGGAGCCTAGACAGGCTGAACACTGAAGCTTTCTTT
- - TRBJ2-2 TRBV14 CASSQVFFGELFF TGTGCCAGCAGCCAAGTTTTTTTCGGGGAGCTGTTTTTT
- - TRBJ1-1 TRBV29-1 CSVVTDNTEAFF TGCAGCGTTGTAACTGATAACACTGAAGCTTTCTTT
- - TRBJ1-1 TRBV9 CASSVGYGSNTEAFF TGTGCCAGCAGCGTAGGATACGGATCCAACACTGAAGCTTTCTTT
- - TRBJ2-2 TRBV28 CASSRSGDTGELFF TGTGCCAGCAGTCGGTCAGGTGACACCGGGGAGCTGTTTTTT
TRBD1 - TRBJ2-5 TRBV7-6 CASSFDRGALQETQYF TGTGCCAGCAGCTTCGACAGGGGGGCCCTTCAAGAGACCCAGTACTTC
TRBD1 - TRBJ2-2 TRBV25-1 CASMRQGDTGELFF TGTGCCAGCATGAGACAGGGGGACACCGGGGAGCTGTTTTTT
- - TRBJ2-7 TRBV20-1 CSARDEGRGNEQYF TGCAGTGCTAGAGATGAGGGCAGGGGCAACGAGCAGTACTTC
TRBD1 - TRBJ1-6 TRBV7-2 CASSLEGGRPNSPLHF TGTGCCAGCAGCTTAGAAGGGGGCAGACCCAATTCACCCCTCCACTTT
TRBD1 few TRBJ2-5 TRBV4-3 CASSRGTGAGETQYF TGCGCCAGCAGCCGAGGGACAGGGGCTGGAGAGACCCAGTACTTC
- few TRBJ2-1 TRBV7-9 CASSSAEPPKPNEQFF TGTGCCAGCAGCTCAGCCGAACCGCCAAAGCCCAATGAGCAGTTCTTC
TRBD2 - TRBJ2-1 TRBV7-9 CASSLGLAGFDEQFF TGTGCCAGCAGCTTAGGACTAGCGGGATTTGATGAGCAGTTCTTC
TRBD1 - TRBJ1-5 TRBV7-3 CASRSTGFYSNQPQHF TGTGCCAGCAGATCGACAGGGTTTTATAGCAATCAGCCCCAGCATTTT
- - TRBJ1-1 TRBV29-1 CSVVVPHENTEAFF TGCAGCGTTGTTGTCCCCCATGAAAACACTGAAGCTTTCTTT
- - TRBJ2-1 TRBV5-4 CASSLVPGRNEQFF TGTGCCAGCAGCTTGGTGCCGGGGCGGAATGAGCAGTTCTTC
- - TRBJ2-5 TRBV7-8 CASRTGLQETQYF TGTGCCAGCAGGACTGGACTGCAAGAGACCCAGTACTTC
- once TRBJ2-2 TRBV29-1 CSVDSAGNTGELFF TGCAGCGTTGACTCGGCAGGAAACACCGGGGAGCTGTTTTTT
- - TRBJ1-3 TRBV14 CASSPAVLQGNTIYF TGTGCCAGCAGCCCCGCTGTCCTGCAAGGAAACACCATATATTTT
- - TRBJ1-1 TRBV19 CASSPLGPGTEAFF TGTGCCAGTAGTCCCCTGGGACCGGGCACTGAAGCTTTCTTT
- few TRBJ2-1 TRBV11-3 CASGRNYNEQFF TGTGCCAGCGGTAGAAACTACAATGAGCAGTTCTTC
- few TRBJ2-7 TRBV28 CASSSPTDSYEQYF TGTGCCAGCAGTTCTCCCACGGACTCCTACGAGCAGTACTTC
TRBD1 - TRBJ1-1 TRBV27 CASFDRASEAFF TGTGCCAGTTTTGACAGGGCAAGTGAAGCTTTCTTT
TRBD1 few TRBJ2-1 TRBV29-1 CSVRDRGHEQFF TGCAGCGTGCGGGACAGGGGTCATGAGCAGTTCTTC
TRBD2 - TRBJ2-7 TRBV7-9 CASSQGTSPYEQYF TGTGCCAGCAGCCAAGGGACTAGCCCCTACGAGCAGTACTTC
- few TRBJ1-4 TRBV15 CATSRVSGEKLFF TGTGCCACCAGCAGAGTGTCGGGGGAAAAACTGTTTTTT
TRBD2 few TRBJ2-2 TRBV5-1 CASSLWTSGTGELFF TGCGCCAGCAGCTTGTGGACTAGCGGCACCGGGGAGCTGTTTTTT
- few TRBJ2-1 TRBV7-2 CASSLKVEQFF TGTGCCAGCAGCTTAAAAGTTGAGCAGTTCTTC
- few TRBJ2-5 TRBV7-9 CASSLTPGGAFCF TGTGCCAGCAGCCTGACCCCAGGGGGGGCCTTTTGTTTC
- few TRBJ2-7 TRBV3-1 CASRGEHYEQYF TGTGCCAGCAGAGGGGAACACTACGAGCAGTACTTC
TRBD1 - TRBJ2-1 TRBV9 CASSARDSTYNEQFF TGTGCCAGCAGCGCCCGGGACAGCACATACAATGAGCAGTTCTTC
TRBD1 many TRBJ2-7 TRBV4-1 CASSQPGQGTYEQYF TGTGCCAGCAGCCAACCGGGACAGGGCACCTACGAGCAGTACTTC
- - TRBJ2-3 TRBV28 CASSPLLTLGGTDTQYF TGTGCCAGCAGTCCCCTCCTTACCCTGGGGGGCACAGATACGCAGTATTTT
TRBD1 - TRBJ1-1 TRBV6-6 CASIRAGGVDTEAFF TGTGCCAGCATTAGGGCAGGGGGCGTCGACACTGAAGCTTTCTTT